This T cell receptor beta chain came from a study of blood T cells in healthy people across ages. Study observations and caveats: Long-lived donors exceeded aged donors in naive CD4+ cells and diversity.

Each sample yielded at least 5 micrograms of PBMC total RNA. A word on this clonotype: Its target is unknown.

Alongside a J-beta primer mix, a sample-barcoded 5' primer served in a second PCR lasting roughly 7 to 11 cycles. Each TCR beta cDNA got a 12-nucleotide random molecular identifier. TCRdb re-called the 5' RACE reads with MiXCR, one entry per CDR3 protein. The top ten hold around 21% of the sample, which has 910,000 or so distinct CDR3 sequences, roughly 51% seen once. The CDR3 is 14 residues long. The germline CDR1 and CDR2 sequences are SGHRS and YFSETQ. The J segment lost 10 bases and the V segment lost 4 bases, leaving 7 bases of the junction unmatched. J is TRBJ1-6 and V is TRBV5-1, with TRBD1 matching 8 bases. What was sequenced was blood. This TCR was sampled from a woman in her fifties or sixties in good health. CDR3 in amino acids: CASSVTGVNSPLHF. DNA of the CDR3: TGCGCCAGCAGCGTGACAGGGGTGAACTCACCCCTCCACTTT.